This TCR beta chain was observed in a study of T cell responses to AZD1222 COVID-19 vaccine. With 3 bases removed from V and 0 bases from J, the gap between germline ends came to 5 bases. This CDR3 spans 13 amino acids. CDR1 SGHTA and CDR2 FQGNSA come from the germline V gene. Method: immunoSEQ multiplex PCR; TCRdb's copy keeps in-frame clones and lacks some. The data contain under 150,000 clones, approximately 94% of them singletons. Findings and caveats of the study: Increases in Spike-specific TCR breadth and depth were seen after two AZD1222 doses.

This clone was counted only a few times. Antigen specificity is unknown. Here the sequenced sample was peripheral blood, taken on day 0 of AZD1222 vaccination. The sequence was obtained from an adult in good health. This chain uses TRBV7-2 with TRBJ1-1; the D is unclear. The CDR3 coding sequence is TGTGCCAGCAGCTTTTCCGTGAACACTGAAGCTTTCTTT. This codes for CASSFSVNTEAFF.